This is a list of T cell receptor beta chains from one sample in a study of identical twins. TCRdb processed the 5' RACE reads anew with MiXCR; each CDR3 protein has one entry. The sample shows some 710,000 distinct CDR3 sequences, 5.5% to 6.5% of them seen only once. Source material: naive T cells sorted from blood. These receptors all stem from a man aged 18 to 29 in good health. CDR3s include the opening cysteine and the closing phenylalanine or tryptophan. The D gene is left open where the match is weak. Not all rows give a size; the values are once, few, many and, for expanded clones, a class.

v_gene: TRBV12-3/TRBV12-4
abundance: many
d_gene: .
j_gene: TRBJ2-7
CDR3aa: CASSLEAERYPRREQYF
CDR3nt: TGTGCCAGCAGTTTAGAGGCGGAGAGGTACCCTAGGAGGGAGCAGTACTTC

v_gene: TRBV10-3
abundance: few
d_gene: TRBD2
j_gene: TRBJ2-1
CDR3aa: CAIRGTSGVSYNEQFF
CDR3nt: TGTGCCATCAGGGGGACTAGCGGGGTTTCCTACAATGAGCAGTTCTTC

v_gene: TRBV11-2
abundance: few
d_gene: .
j_gene: TRBJ2-7
CDR3aa: CASRSNVGDRNYEQYF
CDR3nt: TGTGCCAGCAGGTCAAATGTCGGTGACAGAAATTACGAGCAGTACTTC

v_gene: TRBV5-1
abundance: .
d_gene: TRBD1
j_gene: TRBJ2-6
CDR3aa: CASSRTGQGTGANVLSF
CDR3nt: TGCGCCAGCAGCAGGACGGGACAGGGGACTGGGGCCAACGTCCTGTCTTTC

v_gene: TRBV29-1
abundance: many
d_gene: TRBD1
j_gene: TRBJ2-1
CDR3aa: CSVDGTGSYNEQFF
CDR3nt: TGCAGCGTTGACGGGACAGGGTCCTACAATGAGCAGTTCTTC

v_gene: TRBV29-1
abundance: few
d_gene: TRBD1
j_gene: TRBJ2-5
CDR3aa: CSVEENRGETQYF
CDR3nt: TGCAGCGTTGAAGAAAACAGGGGAGAGACCCAGTACTTC

v_gene: TRBV27
abundance: .
d_gene: .
j_gene: TRBJ2-1
CDR3aa: CASSLSHFERGYNEQFF
CDR3nt: TGTGCCAGCAGTTTATCGCATTTCGAGCGCGGGTACAATGAGCAGTTCTTC

v_gene: TRBV27
abundance: few
d_gene: TRBD1
j_gene: TRBJ2-1
CDR3aa: CASSPNLQGAEQFF
CDR3nt: TGTGCCAGCAGTCCCAACCTCCAGGGGGCTGAGCAGTTCTTC

v_gene: TRBV20-1
abundance: few
d_gene: .
j_gene: TRBJ1-5
CDR3aa: CSARGVGRGNQPQHF
CDR3nt: TGCAGTGCTAGAGGGGTGGGGAGAGGCAATCAGCCCCAGCATTTT

v_gene: TRBV30
abundance: few
d_gene: .
j_gene: TRBJ2-3
CDR3aa: CAWDTLGPDTQYF
CDR3nt: TGTGCCTGGGATACTCTGGGGCCAGATACGCAGTATTTT

v_gene: TRBV12-3/TRBV12-4
abundance: many
d_gene: .
j_gene: TRBJ2-4
CDR3aa: CASSLVGRLAKNIQYF
CDR3nt: TGTGCCAGCAGTTTAGTGGGACGGTTAGCCAAAAACATTCAGTACTTC

v_gene: TRBV24-1
abundance: many
d_gene: TRBD1
j_gene: TRBJ2-5
CDR3aa: CATSDRTGQETQYF
CDR3nt: TGTGCCACCAGTGACCGGACAGGACAAGAGACCCAGTACTTC

v_gene: TRBV20-1
abundance: .
d_gene: .
j_gene: TRBJ2-5
CDR3aa: CSARTPKGGETQYF
CDR3nt: TGCAGTGCAAGGACGCCTAAAGGGGGTGAGACCCAGTACTTC

v_gene: TRBV28
abundance: .
d_gene: TRBD1
j_gene: TRBJ1-2
CDR3aa: CASSETGNRGYTF
CDR3nt: TGTGCCAGCAGTGAGACAGGGAATCGTGGCTACACCTTC

v_gene: TRBV6-1
abundance: .
d_gene: .
j_gene: TRBJ2-2
CDR3aa: CASSLRQFGGTGELFF
CDR3nt: TGTGCCAGCAGTCTTAGACAATTTGGGGGGACCGGGGAGCTGTTTTTT

v_gene: TRBV7-8
abundance: .
d_gene: .
j_gene: TRBJ2-5
CDR3aa: CASSARLDRDQETQYF
CDR3nt: TGTGCCAGCAGCGCCCGCCTTGACCGAGACCAAGAGACCCAGTACTTC

v_gene: TRBV9
abundance: many
d_gene: TRBD1
j_gene: TRBJ1-2
CDR3aa: CASSAGQAYGYTF
CDR3nt: TGTGCCAGCAGCGCCGGACAGGCCTATGGCTACACCTTC

v_gene: TRBV12-3/TRBV12-4
abundance: .
d_gene: .
j_gene: TRBJ2-1
CDR3aa: CASSFDLGGQKNEQFF
CDR3nt: TGTGCCAGCAGTTTTGATCTGGGGGGCCAGAAAAATGAGCAGTTCTTC

v_gene: TRBV5-1
abundance: many
d_gene: .
j_gene: TRBJ2-1
CDR3aa: CASRVPSSYNEQFF
CDR3nt: TGCGCCAGCAGGGTCCCCAGCTCCTACAATGAGCAGTTCTTC

v_gene: TRBV11-2
abundance: few
d_gene: .
j_gene: TRBJ2-6
CDR3aa: CASSLDPWQSTGANVLTF
CDR3nt: TGTGCCAGCAGCTTAGATCCCTGGCAGTCGACTGGGGCCAACGTCCTGACTTTC

v_gene: TRBV5-1
abundance: few
d_gene: .
j_gene: TRBJ1-4
CDR3aa: CASSIGRTMDEKLFF
CDR3nt: TGCGCCAGCAGCATAGGACGCACAATGGATGAAAAACTGTTTTTT

v_gene: TRBV7-2
abundance: .
d_gene: .
j_gene: TRBJ1-1
CDR3aa: CASSLGDNSEAFF
CDR3nt: TGTGCCAGCAGCTTAGGGGATAACTCTGAAGCTTTCTTT

v_gene: TRBV28
abundance: many
d_gene: TRBD2
j_gene: TRBJ2-5
CDR3aa: CASSFTSGRLREETQYF
CDR3nt: TGTGCCAGCAGTTTCACGAGCGGGAGATTACGAGAGGAGACCCAGTACTTC

v_gene: TRBV2
abundance: few
d_gene: .
j_gene: TRBJ2-1
CDR3aa: CASSVGQQFF
CDR3nt: TGTGCCAGCAGTGTTGGCCAGCAGTTCTTC

v_gene: TRBV7-2
abundance: many
d_gene: .
j_gene: TRBJ2-5
CDR3aa: CASSLASRETQYF
CDR3nt: TGTGCCAGCAGCTTAGCATCGCGGGAGACCCAGTACTTC

v_gene: TRBV7-2
abundance: many
d_gene: .
j_gene: TRBJ1-1
CDR3aa: CASSLRLARGTEAFF
CDR3nt: TGTGCCAGCAGCTTAAGGCTTGCCCGGGGAACTGAAGCTTTCTTT

v_gene: TRBV12-3/TRBV12-4
abundance: many
d_gene: .
j_gene: TRBJ1-1
CDR3aa: CASTEGGLSVATEAFF
CDR3nt: TGTGCCAGCACCGAAGGGGGACTGAGTGTCGCCACTGAAGCTTTCTTT

v_gene: TRBV11-2
abundance: few
d_gene: .
j_gene: TRBJ1-5
CDR3aa: CASSLGRWTRQHNQPQHF
CDR3nt: TGTGCCAGCAGCTTAGGTCGTTGGACCAGACAGCACAATCAGCCCCAGCATTTT

v_gene: TRBV10-3
abundance: many
d_gene: TRBD1
j_gene: TRBJ2-1
CDR3aa: CAVQGQLVNEQFF
CDR3nt: TGTGCCGTCCAGGGACAGCTAGTCAATGAGCAGTTCTTC

v_gene: TRBV29-1
abundance: many
d_gene: .
j_gene: TRBJ1-1
CDR3aa: CSVEVGNTEAFF
CDR3nt: TGCAGCGTTGAAGTCGGGAACACTGAAGCTTTCTTT

v_gene: TRBV4-1
abundance: .
d_gene: TRBD2
j_gene: TRBJ2-7
CDR3aa: CASSQVLAGGLYEQYF
CDR3nt: TGCGCCAGCAGCCAGGTACTAGCGGGAGGGTTGTACGAGCAGTACTTC

v_gene: TRBV4-3
abundance: .
d_gene: TRBD2
j_gene: TRBJ2-1
CDR3aa: CASSPVAGGHNEQFF
CDR3nt: TGCGCCAGCAGCCCCGTAGCGGGAGGGCACAATGAGCAGTTCTTC

v_gene: TRBV6-6
abundance: few
d_gene: TRBD1
j_gene: TRBJ2-1
CDR3aa: CASSYSQGARFF
CDR3nt: TGTGCCAGCAGTTACTCACAGGGGGCGCGGTTCTTC

v_gene: TRBV4-2
abundance: many
d_gene: .
j_gene: TRBJ1-2
CDR3aa: CASSSGTLGYGYTF
CDR3nt: TGTGCCAGCAGCTCCGGGACCCTCGGCTATGGCTACACCTTC